The clone carrying this T cell receptor beta chain was recorded at least ten times. Its antigen is undetermined. TCRdb called the RACE reads again in MiXCR, with one record for every CDR3 protein. In the table there are over 100,000 distinct CDR3 sequences, roughly 10% of which are singletons. The data stem from a study of human T cells and chemical hapten exposure. Regarding the study as a whole: No shift was seen in TCRs above 1 in 1000 frequency with DPC sensitization. PT1 expanded TCR counts and patch test score were linked, and their correlation was positive.

Regarding time point: patch test 2, 6 weeks after DPC sensitization. Treatment denoted: therapeutic diphenylcyclopropenone sensitization with weekly scalp DPC. Blood collection happened ahead of applying each patch test. The CDR3 spans 13 residues. The V gene's germline CDR1 is MNHEY and CDR2 SVGEGT. V was shortened by 7 bases and J by 9 bases, with 16 bases between the two germline ends. Source: whole blood, taken in connection with sensitization to the hapten diphenylcyclopropenone (DPC). This sequence joins TRBV6-2 or TRBV6-3 and TRBJ1-5; D gene unclear. The sequence derives from a woman in her thirties or forties with alopecia areata. Some clones in this sample may be carry-over from other donors' samples. CDR3 in amino acids: CASNDGGRAPQHF. The CDR3 bases are TGTGCCAGCAACGACGGTGGGCGCGCGCCCCAGCATTTT.